This T cell receptor (beta chain) was retrieved from a study of blood T cell repertoires in COVID-19. Study in general: PBMCs, B-cell-depleted T cells, or T cells provided the cDNA or gDNA that made up the material.

Profiled with immunoSEQ multiplex PCR; TCRdb holds only in-frame clones, not every one. Here the sample spans more than 200,000 clones, 75% to 90% being singletons. The CDR3 consists of 15 residues. V lost 5 bases, J lost 1 base, and 12 bases lay in between. This receptor was identified in a woman aged 25-40 years who had recovered from COVID-19. The chain recombines TRBV23-1 with TRBJ1-5, with a weak D call TRBD1 (6 bases). TRBV23-1 is identified as an open reading frame with a role that is uncertain. Sequenced: PBMCs or T cells enriched from blood (not recorded which). CDR3 nucleotide sequence: TGCGCCAGCAGTTATCGACAGGCCAGCAATCAGCCCCAGCATTTT. It specifies CASSYRQASNQPQHF.